This TCR beta chain comes out of a study of cytomegalovirus exposure and HLA in healthy donors listed by TCRdb under 2017. Context from the whole study: An earlier analysis of approximately 600 of the donors reported more than 250 Gb of sequence data and more than 90 million unique TCR beta sequences from 190 million or so T cells. Roughly 300 gigabases of sequencing data and 80 million or so unique TCR sequences were included in an early release covering roughly 600 HLA-typed donors. Of the 350 to 450 genotyped donors, less than 90% were placed in the genetic ancestry cluster associated with self-reported Caucasian donors. The study aimed to test whether cataloging public T cell receptors could reveal signatures of past pathogen exposure. The study profiled the T cell repertoires of 666 subjects by immunosequencing and related them to cytomegalovirus serostatus. In addition to the first cohort of approximately 650 subjects, a separate validation cohort of 130 or so different subjects was used. High-throughput TCR immunosequencing, statistical association of individual TCRs with disease status, and machine learning were combined to predict cytomegalovirus infection status. A later analysis re-examined previously published TCR beta repertoires from 600 to 700 donors and added high-resolution HLA genotyping to investigate patterns of TCR occurrence. Rather than drawing on any new phenotypic data, the later analysis identified candidate immune exposures from TCR beta sequences and the way those sequences occurred across donors. An earlier analysis of fewer than 700 of the donors applied high-throughput TCR beta sequencing to assess whether each TCR beta V gene segment acted as functional or pseudogenic. Alongside the repertoire data, information on donor age, sex, ethnicity and CMV serostatus was compiled. A later genetic analysis used genome-wide SNP genotypes for 398 of the 666 donors, treating that subset as a discovery cohort. All discovery cohort repertoires had been generated using a single sequencing platform. HLA typing included class I and class II loci at four-digit resolution. Typing coverage differed by locus: A, B, C, DRB1 and DQB1 were typed in roughly 620-630 donors, DQA1 in roughly 500, DPA1 in roughly 590, and DPB1 in 472. Four to six DR-DQ haplotypes were handled as single units for association and clustering because linkage in the cohort was strong. Among approximately 370 genotyped donors of the cohort, an average of approximately 240,000 unique TCR beta nucleotide sequences was sequenced per donor, of which about 20% were non-productive.

The CDR3 sequence holds 14 residues, the cysteine and phenylalanine included. Left in the record is the CDR3 DNA by itself, 42 bases read in frame from the first base. The trim is 2 bases for V and 5 bases for J, with a gap of 12 bases between the germline ends. CDR1 and CDR2 are read off the germline V gene (reference sequence) as SEHNR and FQNEAQ. As for this clone: Its target antigen remains unknown. Base qualities are not at hand, and no much larger clone is one base apart.

To prepare the library, the immunoSEQ multiplex PCR assay was applied. A mixture of 60 forward primers for TCR Vbeta segments and 13 reverse primers for TCR Jbeta segments was used in the multiplex PCR. The CDR3 region of rearranged TCR beta genes was amplified from genomic DNA with a multiplex PCR assay. On the Illumina HiSeq System, the amplified TCR beta libraries were sequenced as 87-base-pair reads. The original methods were these. A later analysis tallied around 87 million unique TCR beta chains across the approximately 670 repertoires, and some 10 million of those chains were shared by two or more donors. A nearest-neighbor algorithm error-corrected the raw reads and collapsed the reads into unique sequences, merging closely related sequences to remove PCR and sequencing errors. Alignment of CDR3 sequences to IMGT reference sequences was used to assign V, D and J gene segments. Each retained sequence needed at least a six-nucleotide match to both a V gene segment and a J gene segment. Rearrangements were classified as productive when the CDR3 lacked stop codons and remained in frame with V and J, and all other rearrangements were classified as non-productive. Following IMGT convention, CDR3 was defined as the stretch from the second conserved V-encoded cysteine to the conserved J-encoded phenylalanine. The earlier analysis of 587 of the donors excluded sequences that lacked an unambiguous match to a single V gene segment. In an earlier analysis of about 590 of the donors, a V segment was called functional when productive rearrangements were above 56.7%, and segregating when the standard deviation between donors exceeded 5%. A statistical classification framework was built to diagnose cytomegalovirus status from the catalog of TCR beta chain sequences. A later analysis assigned V and J genes by comparing TCR nucleotide sequences with IMGT/GENE-DB human TR gene sequences. The TCRdist pipeline was used in a later analysis to assign CDR3 sequences and most-parsimonious VDJ recombination scenarios. In a later analysis, every TCR beta chain was defined by the combination of its CDR3 amino acid sequence and its V-gene family, and reads without a unique V-gene family were dropped. A later analysis removed 550 to 650 highly shared, low-generation-probability nucleotide sequences to deal with suspected cross-contamination and a sequencing artifact. In a later analysis, a clonal expansion index was calculated for each public chain from normalized within-repertoire ranks of inferred template counts. In a later analysis, generation probabilities were computed with a VDJ recombination model fitted to out-of-frame rearrangements, and the resulting probabilities were checked against IGoR. In a later analysis, TCR-TCR, TCR-HLA and TCR-CMV co-occurrence was scored with hypergeometric tests, and a repertoire-size bias correction was applied to TCR pairs. To estimate false discovery rates, a later analysis permuted the HLA or CMV assignments 20 times. In a later analysis, co-occurring TCRs were grouped using DBSCAN, and TCRdist sequence similarity was added for clustering within HLA-allele-positive subsets. For co-occurrence clustering, repertoires with fewer than 30,000 or more than 120,000 public chains were excluded, along with 4 to 6 repertoires with anomalous nucleotide sharing. The immuneACCESS repertoire file appears here via TCRdb, limited to in-frame rearrangements. These files lack a portion of the clones; in checked studies, under half of the deficit traces to unresolved V genes, and the cause of the others is not known. The V and J calls and clone size come from that table; D and trimming were worked out from the DNA. Within this sample are 150,000 or so clones, with around 74% of them counted one time only. The ten largest clones take up 2.5% to 3% of the sample.

What the study reported, not specific to this receptor: In a later analysis, the rate of TCR association differed among HLA loci, with DRB1 alleles having the most associated TCRs and HLA-C alleles having the fewest. A further reported finding was that TCR beta sequences accurately predicted the HLA-A and HLA-B alleles for most subjects in the first cohort. Three of the identified cytomegalovirus-associated TCR beta chains were confirmed in vitro to be specific for cytomegalovirus antigens. A later analysis reported that several top co-occurrence clusters appeared linked to parvovirus B19, influenza, CMV and Epstein-Barr virus. A total of fewer than 200 TCR beta chains were listed by the study as associated with cytomegalovirus. A later analysis found that most CMV-associated TCR beta chains appeared HLA-restricted, with HLA associations seemingly driven largely by CMV exposure. A later genetic analysis reported fewer N-insertions in productive TCRs among donors in an Asian-associated ancestry cluster than the roughly 700-donor mean. For the cohort, immune exposure information was limited to CMV serostatus. Because some donors lacked HLA typing at each locus, the association tests relied only on the typed subset. At a false discovery rate of 0.05, a later analysis linked around 15,000 TCR beta sequences to specific HLA alleles. A group of highly shared sequence variants was considered likely to be a technical artifact of the sequencing pipeline. Cytomegalovirus status was reported to be diagnosed by the classifier with high specificity and sensitivity in both the original and validation cohorts. V-gene and J-gene trimming of TCR beta chains was associated with a missense DCLRE1C variant in a later genetic analysis, and the association was replicated in an independent cohort. In an earlier analysis of 587 of the donors, most TCR beta V segments appeared in productive rearrangements about 87% or about 30% of the time, broadly matching IMGT annotations. Across donors, most TCR sequences were observed very rarely, whereas some public TCRs were present in many individuals. Some IMGT-functional V segments, including TRBV6-2 and TRBV6-3, could not be told apart with the 87-base-pair reads, so those segments were excluded. About 17 rarely observed V segments, including chromosome 9 orphons, were excluded from the earlier analysis of several hundred of the donors because counts were too low. This cohort had only TCR beta chains sequenced, and the lack of alpha or paired-chain data limited which features could be detected. Presence/absence analyses assumed roughly uniform sequencing depth across donors, an assumption that may not hold. According to the authors, the approach could potentially be generalized to other disease states and immunological phenotypes. When HLA alleles, especially DR and DQ, strongly co-occurred, TCR associations were difficult to assign to individual alleles. Linkage disequilibrium might explain the correlated functional status among segregating V segments, but an unknown experimental factor could not be excluded. In a later analysis, HLA-associated TCR beta chains were found to be more clonally expanded and to have lower generation probabilities than equally common non-associated chains.

In total, fewer than 750 healthy bone marrow donors made up the cohort. Cohort members were all nominally healthy when sampled, although unrecorded immune exposures were likely present. The donor tested CMV seronegative and was one of the 352 seronegative cohort members. A peripheral blood sample was provided by each donor, and peripheral blood mononuclear cells were used for TCR beta sequencing. The Qiagen DNeasy Blood Extraction Kit was used to extract genomic DNA from the blood cell samples. The specimen sequenced was PBMCs. The chain links TRBV7-9 with TRBJ1-1; the D segment could be TRBD1, given 6 matching bases. The receptor was isolated from a man aged 18 to 29 in good health and CMV-seronegative. The CDR3: CASSLLGGNTEAFF. The nucleotides are TGTGCCAGCAGCTTATTAGGGGGAAATACTGAAGCTTTCTTT.